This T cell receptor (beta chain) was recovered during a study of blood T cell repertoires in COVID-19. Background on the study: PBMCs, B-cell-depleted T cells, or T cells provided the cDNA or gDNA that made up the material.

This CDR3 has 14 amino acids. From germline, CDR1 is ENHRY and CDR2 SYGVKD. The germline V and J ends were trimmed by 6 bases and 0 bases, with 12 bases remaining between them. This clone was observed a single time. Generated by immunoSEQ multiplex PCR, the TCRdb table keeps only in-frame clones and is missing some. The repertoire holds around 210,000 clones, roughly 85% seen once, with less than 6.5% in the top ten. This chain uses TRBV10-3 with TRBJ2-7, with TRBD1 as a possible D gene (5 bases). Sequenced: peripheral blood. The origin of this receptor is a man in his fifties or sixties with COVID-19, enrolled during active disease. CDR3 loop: CAIRAGPLSYEQYF. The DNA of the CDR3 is TGTGCCATCAGGGCAGGGCCCCTCTCCTACGAGCAGTACTTC.